One and the same sample provided the 4 T cell receptor beta chains below, sequenced in a study of cytomegalovirus exposure and HLA in healthy donors (dated by TCRdb to about 2017). Libraries were prepared through the immunoSEQ multiplex PCR assay. A mixture of 60 forward primers for TCR Vbeta segments and 13 reverse primers for TCR Jbeta segments was used in the multiplex PCR. Not all clones reach the TCRdb copy of this immuneACCESS table, which keeps in-frame sequences only. Checked studies attribute under half of the gap to unresolved V genes and leave the rest unexplained. The sample table contains 120,000 to 150,000 clones; only one count was recorded for approximately 82% of them. The top ten clonotypes cover under 2% of the sample. Sequencing was done on a sample of PBMCs. These receptors were collected from a woman in her thirties or forties in good health and CMV-seronegative.

J is TRBJ2-7 and V is TRBV13, with 8 bases lining up with TRBD1. The germline V gene encodes CDR1 PRHDT and CDR2 FYEKMQ (reference sequence). Trimming cost V 5 bases and J 3 bases; bases outside gene matches: 6. The CDR3 is made up of 14 amino acids. The CDR3 sequence is CASSHFDRGYEQYF. As DNA, the CDR3 is TGTGCCAGCAGCCACTTCGACAGGGGCTACGAGCAGTACTTC.

V is TRBV19 and J is TRBJ2-7; TRBD2 matches at 12 bases. The V and J ends lost 6 bases and 4 bases, in that order; junction bases with no gene match: 4. The CDR3 runs to 14 residues. In germline, CDR1 is LNHDA, CDR2 SQIVND (reference sequence). The CDR3 sequence: CASSGLAGTYEQYF. The CDR3 coding sequence is TGTGCCAGTAGCGGACTAGCGGGAACATACGAGCAGTACTTC.

The chain joins TRBV19 to TRBJ2-3, with D possibly TRBD2 on 5 matching bases. The CDR3 has 16 residues. The V end was cut by 4 bases, the J end by 4 bases, with 18 bases between. The germline V gene encodes CDR1 LNHDA and CDR2 SQIVND (reference sequence). CDR3 bases: TGTGCCAGTAGTACCCCGAGCAGGCCGGGGTCAGATACGCAGTATTTT. Residues: CASSTPSRPGSDTQYF.

The CDR3 nucleotides are TGCGCCAGCAGCCCCCCCTCCTCTGGGGCCAACGTCCTGACTTTC. Translating gives CASSPPSSGANVLTF. The V and J genes are TRBV4-3 and TRBJ2-6, with D unresolved. The CDR3 consists of 15 residues. Germline-derived CDR1 and CDR2 are LGHNA and YSLEER. Trimming removed 4 bases at V and 0 bases at J, with 7 bases between.